Shown below are 24 T cell receptor beta chains from a single sample sequenced in a study of GPR56 and killer-like receptors on CD4 memory cells. Sorting by FACS used killer cell lectin-like receptor and GPR56 expression to define five CD4+ populations. TCRdb reprocessed the reads; each CDR3 protein has one entry and no DNA is given. The listing records around 3,000 distinct CDR3 sequences. Input material: memory CD4+ T cells from blood. The receptors derive from a human donor in good health.

This clonotype shows up as medium-sized (0.01 to 0.1%) by frequency. The chain joins TRBV19 to TRBJ1-2; TCRdb picks TRBD1, but there is no DNA to check that call. CDR1 and CDR2 from the germline V gene are LNHDA and SQIVND (reference sequence). There are 14 residues in the CDR3. CDR3 in amino acids: CASNPDRAGGGYTF.

This chain uses TRBV20-1 with TRBJ2-7; TCRdb calls TRBD2, which cannot be checked without DNA. The CDR3 extends over 14 amino acids. Germline V gives CDR1 DFQATT, CDR2 SNEGSKA (reference sequence). The CDR3 is CSAGSGGLIGEQYF.

This clonotype is called medium-sized based on its frequency. The chain has TRBV19 and TRBJ2-7; TCRdb calls TRBD1, which cannot be checked without DNA. The CDR3 is 12 amino acids. Germline V gives CDR1 LNHDA, CDR2 SQIVND (reference sequence). CDR3 in amino acids: CASSMGQNKQYF.

Measured by frequency, this clonotype is medium-sized. This chain uses TRBV5-6 with TRBJ2-2. The CDR3 has 15 residues. Germline loops: CDR1 SGHDT, CDR2 YYEEEE. The CDR3 loop reads CASSLLQTNTGELFF.

V and J are TRBV19 and TRBJ2-2; checking the TCRdb D call of TRBD1 is not possible without DNA. The CDR3 is made up of 17 amino acids. Germline CDR1 LNHDA, CDR2 SQIVND (reference sequence). CDR3 amino acids: CASTPGQGALNTGELFF.

By frequency, this clonotype registers large. The rearrangement joins TRBV6-1 to TRBJ1-2; lacking DNA, the TRBD1 call made by TCRdb goes unchecked. Germline assignment: CDR1 MNHNS and CDR2 SASEGT. This CDR3 has 14 residues. This chain's CDR3 is CASSPNNRDYGYTF.

This clonotype registers medium-sized by frequency. The rearrangement uses TRBV29-1 and TRBJ1-5. CDR1 is SQVTM, CDR2 ANQGSEA, per germline. This CDR3 spans 16 amino acids. The CDR3 protein is CSVDPGRAYSNQPQHF.

The rearrangement uses TRBV20-1 and TRBJ2-5; the TRBD2 assignment by TCRdb is unverifiable without DNA. The CDR3 has 14 residues. From germline, CDR1 is DFQATT and CDR2 SNEGSKA (reference sequence). Here the CDR3 reads CSAISSGFQETQYF.

This CDR3 reads CASTGNTEAFF. The chain carries TRBV28 and TRBJ1-1. The CDR3 extends over 11 amino acids. CDR1 and CDR2 from the germline V gene are MDHEN and SYDVKM.

This clonotype counts as medium-sized by frequency. The chain uses TRBV6-5 and TRBJ1-2; TCRdb picks TRBD1, but there is no DNA to check that call. Germline V CDR1 and CDR2: MNHEY, SVGAGI. The CDR3 contains 11 residues. Here the CDR3 reads CASKGDYGYTF.

The V and J genes are TRBV30 and TRBJ1-4. Germline lookup yields CDR1 GTSNPN and CDR2 SVGIG (reference sequence). The CDR3 has 13 residues. The CDR3 sequence is CAWRGGANEKLFF.

CDR3 residues: CATAGTGLAFF. The chain links TRBV24-1 to TRBJ1-1; without DNA, the TCRdb call of TRBD1 cannot be checked. The germline V gene encodes CDR1 KGHDR and CDR2 SFDVKD. CDR3 length: 11 residues.

The V and J genes are TRBV2 and TRBJ1-2; TCRdb's D call, TRBD1, is unchecked because there is no DNA. In germline, CDR1 is SNHLY, CDR2 FYNNEI. The CDR3 extends over 18 amino acids. The CDR3 loop reads CASSLRGDSHLLNYGYTF.

By frequency, this clonotype is medium-sized. The chain has TRBV12-3 or TRBV12-4 and TRBJ2-1; TCRdb designates TRBD2, a call that cannot be tested without DNA. The length of the CDR3 is 16 residues. CDR3 sequence: CASRPTGPRGYNEQFF.

This clonotype shows up as large by frequency. This chain uses TRBV6-5 with TRBJ1-2. Germline V gene lookup returns CDR1 MNHEY and CDR2 SVGAGI. The CDR3 sequence is 12 residues long. CDR3 loop: CASTPGRVGYTF.

The V and J genes are TRBV11-2 and TRBJ2-1; TCRdb lists TRBD1, though no DNA is available to test this call. The CDR3 extends over 13 amino acids. Germline V CDR1 and CDR2: SGHAT, FQNNGV. CDR3 residues: CASSLRGGGEQFF.

The V and J genes are TRBV19 and TRBJ2-4; TCRdb's D call, TRBD1, is unchecked because there is no DNA. This CDR3 is built from 15 residues. Germline CDR1 and CDR2: LNHDA and SQIVND (reference sequence). Here the CDR3 reads CASHGTGDVKNIQYF.

The V call is TRBV12-3 or TRBV12-4, the J call TRBJ2-2; TCRdb outputs TRBD1, but without DNA this stays unchecked. The CDR3 consists of 15 residues. This CDR3 is CASSFFRGNTGELFF.

The rearrangement uses TRBV20-1 and TRBJ2-5; checking the TCRdb D call of TRBD1 is not possible without DNA. Germline V gene lookup returns CDR1 DFQATT and CDR2 SNEGSKA (reference sequence). CDR3 length: 13 residues. CDR3 loop: CSANRVAAETQYF.

The chain is built from TRBV11-3 and TRBJ2-7. The CDR3 loop spans 15 amino acids. Germline V lookup: CDR1 SGHNT, CDR2 YENEEA. The chain's CDR3 is CASSLAQLSGYEQYF. The full variable domain, rest sourced from reference TRBV11-3 and TRBJ2-7, is EAGVVQSPRYKIIEKKQPVAFWCNPISGHNTLYWYLQNLGQGPELLIRYENEEAVDDSQLPKDRFSAERLKGVDSTLKIQPAELGDSAVYLCASSLAQLSGYEQYFGPGTRLTVT.

This clonotype is deemed large (0.1 to 1%) by its frequency. The rearrangement uses TRBV6-5 and TRBJ2-2; lacking DNA, the TRBD1 call made by TCRdb goes unchecked. Germline values: CDR1 MNHEY, CDR2 SVGAGI. The CDR3 has 18 amino acids. The CDR3 here is CASRSSGRSGGAAGELFF.

By frequency, this clonotype registers medium-sized (0.01 to 0.1%). This chain connects TRBV7-2 to TRBJ2-7; TCRdb's D call of TRBD1 is untestable without DNA. The CDR3 has 12 residues. The germline CDR1 and CDR2 sequences are SGHTA and FQGNSA. CDR3: CASSLTGNEQYF.

This clonotype ranks as large in terms of frequency. The V and J genes are TRBV7-2 and TRBJ1-2. The CDR3 has 11 residues. Germline CDR1 reads SGHTA; CDR2 reads FQGNSA. The CDR3: CASSNGGGYTF.

This clonotype is medium-sized by frequency. This chain links TRBV7-2 with TRBJ2-5; TCRdb lists TRBD2, though no DNA is available to test this call. The germline gives CDR1 SGHTA, CDR2 FQGNSA. The CDR3 is 15 amino acids. CDR3 amino acids: CASSPRLAGRQTQYF.